What follows are 20 T cell receptor beta chains derived from one specimen sequenced in a study of T-cell memory formation after mild COVID-19. TCRdb re-called the 5' RACE reads with MiXCR, one entry per CDR3 protein. The table lists roughly 300,000 distinct CDR3 sequences, roughly 8.2% of them singletons. The sample taken for sequencing was PBMCs or a T cell subset sorted from them (not recorded which). Receptor source: a man aged 18 to 29 who had mild COVID-19 (a few samples of this study predate the infection). Cell type and time point are not known.

V gene TRBV19 combines with J gene TRBJ1-2; 10 positions agree with TRBD1. CDR3 length: 15 amino acids. Germline V gives CDR1 LNHDA, CDR2 SQIVND (reference sequence). V shed 5 bases and J 7 bases; nucleotides not matched to a gene: 10. The CDR3 sequence: CASSVPGQGTAGYTF. The CDR3 DNA sequence: TGTGCCAGTAGTGTACCGGGACAGGGGACCGCTGGCTACACCTTC.

The chain recombines TRBV12-3 or TRBV12-4 with TRBJ1-5, with a tentative D call TRBD1 (6 bases). V was clipped by 3 bases and J by 2 bases, with 11 bases between them. The CDR3 has 15 amino acids. Here the CDR3 DNA reads TGTGCCAGCAGTTTTGGGGACACGCGCAATCAGCCCCAGCATTTT. This codes for CASSFGDTRNQPQHF.

This clonotype showed up just a few times. The rearrangement uses TRBV6-2 or TRBV6-3 and TRBJ1-6; D remains unclear. This CDR3 contains 15 residues. Germline lookup yields CDR1 MNHEY and CDR2 SVGEGT. Trimming removed 2 bases at V and 0 bases at J, with 5 bases between. The CDR3 coding sequence is TGTGCCAGCAGTTACCAGAGCTCCTATAATTCACCCCTCCACTTT. Its translation: CASSYQSSYNSPLHF.

V and J are TRBV20-1 and TRBJ2-1; possibly TRBD2 for D (5 bases). Germline assignment: CDR1 DFQATT and CDR2 SNEGSKA (reference sequence). The CDR3 runs to 14 residues. V lost 3 bases and J 4 bases, leaving 13 bases between the germline ends. In DNA, the CDR3 is TGCAGTGCTAGGAGGGCGTTAGGGTACAATGAGCAGTTCTTC. It codes for CSARRALGYNEQFF.

The chain joins TRBV5-1 to TRBJ2-5; TRBD1 aligns across 7 bases. The trim removed 3 bases at V and 1 base at J, leaving 9 bases unmatched. Germline V gives CDR1 SGHRS, CDR2 YFSETQ. The CDR3 is made up of 16 amino acids. The CDR3 protein is CASSSHPTGTQETQYF. CDR3 sequence (DNA): TGCGCCAGCAGCTCCCACCCGACAGGGACCCAAGAGACCCAGTACTTC. Filled out from reference TRBV5-1 and TRBJ2-5, the complete variable domain reads KAGVTQTPRYLIKTRGQQVTLSCSPISGHRSVSWYQQTPGQGLQFLFEYFSETQRNKGNFPGRFSGRQFSNSRSEMNVSTLELGDSALYLCASSSHPTGTQETQYFGPGTRLLVL.

This clonotype was observed at least ten times. The chain carries TRBV6-6 and TRBJ1-2; D is uncertain. Deletions cut 5 bases from V and 8 bases from J, with 9 bases between. The CDR3 runs 11 residues. CDR1 is MNHNY and CDR2 is SVGAGI in the germline V gene (reference sequence). The chain's CDR3 is CASSPPGGYTF. The CDR3 bases are TGTGCCAGCAGTCCCCCCGGAGGCTACACCTTC.

In its sample, this clonotype was seen a few times. The rearrangement joins TRBV19 to TRBJ2-1; 7 nucleotides line up with TRBD2. The germline V gene has CDR1 LNHDA and CDR2 SQIVND (reference sequence). The CDR3 is made up of 14 amino acids. V lost 7 bases and J lost 1; bases outside the gene matches: 4. CDR3 DNA sequence: TGTGCCAGTACCCTCGGGGGGTCCTACAATGAGCAGTTCTTC. This encodes CASTLGGSYNEQFF.

This clonotype was recorded many times. V gene TRBV7-2 combines with J gene TRBJ1-2, with 7 bases that match TRBD1. The V and J ends lost 5 bases and 4 bases, in that order; junction bases with no gene match: 7. This CDR3 region has 14 residues. In germline, CDR1 is SGHTA, CDR2 FQGNSA. CDR3 protein: CASSPTGPIYGYTF. As DNA, the CDR3 is TGTGCCAGCAGCCCGACAGGGCCCATCTATGGCTACACCTTC.

Only a few counts were recorded for this clonotype. The chain couples TRBV12-5 to TRBJ2-3; TRBD1 matches at 7 bases. The V and J ends lost 2 bases and 8 bases, in that order; junction bases with no gene match: 16. This CDR3 comprises 17 residues. Germline CDR1 LGHNT, CDR2 FRNRAP. The CDR3 DNA is TGTGCTAGTGGTTTGCGTCCCGGGACAGCCCCCGCGGGTACGCAGTATTTT. This gives the protein CASGLRPGTAPAGTQYF.

This clonotype was seen at least ten times. The CDR3 loop reads CASSLTQGNEAFF. The DNA of the CDR3 is TGCGCCAGCAGCTTGACACAGGGCAATGAAGCTTTCTTT. This sequence joins TRBV5-1 and TRBJ1-1; D perhaps matches TRBD1 (6 bases). The V end lost 1 base, the J end lost 7 bases, and 11 bases lay between the germline ends. Germline V gives CDR1 SGHRS, CDR2 YFSETQ. The CDR3 is 13 residues long.

The table lists this clonotype with a few counts. V is TRBV27 and J is TRBJ2-3; D assignment may be TRBD1 or TRBD2 (5 bases each). The V end was cut by 6 bases, the J end by 0 bases, with 22 bases between. From germline, CDR1 is MNHEY and CDR2 SMNVEV (reference sequence). The CDR3 has 18 residues. In DNA, the CDR3 is TGTGCCAGCAGATGGTCGGGGACCCCAGACTCTAGCACAGATACGCAGTATTTT. Protein sequence: CASRWSGTPDSSTDTQYF.

This clonotype was found a few times. This sequence joins TRBV29-1 and TRBJ2-5; TRBD1 or TRBD2 may be the D gene (5 bases each). Germline lookup yields CDR1 SQVTM and CDR2 ANQGSEA. Trimming stripped 6 bases from V and 3 bases from J, with 20 bases between. This CDR3 contains 15 residues. In DNA, the CDR3 is TGCAGCGTCCCTCCCCCGGGGCCGAGTGAAGAGACCCAGTACTTC. Translated: CSVPPPGPSEETQYF. Full variable domain (outside the CDR3, taken from reference TRBV29-1 and TRBJ2-5): SAVISQKPSRDICQRGTSLTIQCQVDSQVTMMFWYRQQPGQSLTLIATANQGSEATYESGFVIDKFPISRPNLTFSTLTVSNMSPEDSSIYLCSVPPPGPSEETQYFGPGTRLLVL.

The CDR3 sequence is CSARDRMRGTDTQYF. Written as DNA, the CDR3 is TGCAGTGCTAGAGATAGGATGCGGGGAACAGATACGCAGTATTTT. This rearrangement joins TRBV20-1 to TRBJ2-3; weak D call: TRBD2 (6 bases). The CDR3 has 15 residues. V was shortened by 0 bases and J by 3 bases, with 13 bases between the two germline ends. Germline V gene data show CDR1 as DFQATT and CDR2 as SNEGSKA (reference sequence).

This clonotype was counted a few times. CDR3 residues: CSAVIAGHSTDTQYF. The CDR3 nucleotides read TGCAGTGCTGTCATAGCGGGGCACAGCACAGATACGCAGTATTTT. The chain employs TRBV20-1 and TRBJ2-3; 8 bases fit TRBD2. Germline V gene sequence: CDR1 DFQATT, CDR2 SNEGSKA (reference sequence). The CDR3 has 15 residues. V shed 5 bases, J shed 0 bases, and the junction held 7 bases outside the gene matches.

V is TRBV11-2 and J is TRBJ2-7, with D possibly TRBD2 on 6 matching bases. CDR3 length: 17 residues. V dropped 4 bases and J dropped 4 bases, with 23 bases sitting between them. The germline V gene encodes CDR1 SGHAT and CDR2 FQNNGV. In nucleotides, the CDR3 is TGTGCCAGCAGCTCCGCAGGCGGGGTGGCTTTTTTGTACGAGCAGTACTTC. Translating it yields CASSSAGGVAFLYEQYF.

The chain links TRBV7-2 to TRBJ1-1; D not certain. CDR3 size: 12 residues. With 5 bases removed from V and 10 bases from J, the gap between germline ends came to 14 bases. CDR1 is SGHTA and CDR2 is FQGNSA in the germline V gene. CDR3 in amino acids: CASSRRGVRAFF. In DNA form, the CDR3 reads TGTGCCAGCAGCCGGCGGGGAGTAAGAGCTTTCTTT.

This clonotype was detected many times. This sequence joins TRBV5-1 and TRBJ1-1; no firm D call. Germline assignment: CDR1 SGHRS and CDR2 YFSETQ. The V end lost 3 bases, the J end lost 8 bases, and 23 bases lay between the germline ends. CDR3 size: 16 residues. The CDR3 here is CASSSRADLDGSEAFF. In DNA form, the CDR3 reads TGCGCCAGCAGCTCACGGGCCGACTTGGACGGGTCAGAAGCTTTCTTT. The full variable domain, rest sourced from reference TRBV5-1 and TRBJ1-1, is KAGVTQTPRYLIKTRGQQVTLSCSPISGHRSVSWYQQTPGQGLQFLFEYFSETQRNKGNFPGRFSGRQFSNSRSEMNVSTLELGDSALYLCASSSRADLDGSEAFFGQGTRLTVV.

In its sample, this clonotype was seen a few times. The chain has TRBV11-2 and TRBJ1-1; 7 bases are a match to TRBD1. This CDR3 is built from 13 residues. Unmatched junction bases numbered 5, after V lost 2 bases and J lost 8 bases. Germline V gene lookup returns CDR1 SGHAT and CDR2 FQNNGV. CDR3: CASSLNRDREAFF. The CDR3 coding sequence is TGTGCCAGCAGCTTAAACCGGGACAGAGAAGCTTTCTTT.

At least ten counts were recorded for this clonotype. The rearrangement links TRBV7-6 to TRBJ2-7, with D uncertain. Trimming stripped 5 bases from V and 6 bases from J, with 17 bases between. Germline lookup yields CDR1 SGHVS and CDR2 FNYEAQ. CDR3 length equals 14 residues. CDR3: CASSLGPVYPEQYV. Written as DNA, the CDR3 is TGTGCCAGCAGCCTCGGACCGGTTTATCCCGAGCAGTACGTC.

The rearrangement joins TRBV20-1 to TRBJ2-1, with 13 bases matching TRBD2. The V and J ends lost 6 bases and 5 bases, in that order; junction bases with no gene match: 13. This CDR3 spans 17 amino acids. In germline, CDR1 is DFQATT, CDR2 SNEGSKA (reference sequence). Here the CDR3 DNA reads TGCAGTGCCACGGGACTAGCGGGGCGCCGGGGAAACAATGAGCAGTTCTTC. Its protein product is CSATGLAGRRGNNEQFF.